The 12 T cell receptor beta chains listed next were all sequenced from one sample in a study of T cell responses to AZD1222 COVID-19 vaccine. Produced via immunoSEQ multiplex PCR; TCRdb's table is partial and in-frame only. There are fewer than 200,000 clones in the sample; around nine tenths occur only once, and roughly 2.5% lies in the top ten. The sequencing here drew on peripheral blood, taken on day 0 of AZD1222 vaccination. These receptor sequences come from an adult in good health.

The genes are TRBV5-1 and TRBJ1-3, with 7 bases matching TRBD1. Per the germline V gene, CDR1 is SGHRS and CDR2 is YFSETQ. The junction had 5 bases not matched to a gene; V was cut back by 5 bases and J by 3 bases. This CDR3 has 14 amino acids. The CDR3 is CASSYDRVGNTIYF. The CDR3 region has the DNA TGCGCCAGCAGTTACGACAGGGTTGGAAACACCATATATTTT.

The V call is TRBV10-3, the J call TRBJ1-4; tentative D call: TRBD1 (5 bases). Germline loops: CDR1 ENHRY, CDR2 SYGVKD. V lost 10 bases, J lost 0 bases, and 9 bases lay in between. The CDR3 length is 13 residues. CDR3 amino acids: CASLGATNEKLFF. DNA of the CDR3: TGTGCCAGCCTAGGGGCAACTAATGAAAAACTGTTTTTT.

This chain links TRBV14 with TRBJ1-5; a weak D match, TRBD1 (5 bases). The ends were cut back, 6 bases at V and 3 bases at J, with 15 bases in the middle. Looked up from germline, CDR1 is SGHDN and CDR2 is FVKESK. There are 15 residues in the CDR3. Here the CDR3 reads CASSRFSGYNQPQHF. DNA for the CDR3: TGTGCCAGCAGTAGGTTTTCAGGGTACAATCAGCCCCAGCATTTT.

The chain is built from TRBV10-2 and TRBJ1-1; D call uncertain. This CDR3 is 13 amino acids long. Per the germline V gene, CDR1 is WSHSY and CDR2 is SAAADI. V gave up 10 bases and J gave up 0 bases, with 12 bases separating them. The CDR3: CATSGDLNTEAFF. In DNA, the CDR3 is TGCGCCACAAGCGGCGACCTGAACACTGAAGCTTTCTTT.

Remarks on this clone: This sequence may be a read error, since a much larger clone differs from it by one base. The chain combines TRBV20-1 with TRBJ1-1; tentative D call: TRBD1 (5 bases). CDR3 size: 11 residues. V lost 3 bases, J lost 3 bases, and 5 bases lay in between. Germline values: CDR1 DFQATT, CDR2 SNEGSKA (reference sequence). This chain's CDR3 is CSASRDTEAFF. The CDR3 DNA reads TGCAGTGCTAGCAGGGACACTGAAGCTTTCTTT.

The chain links TRBV6-6 to TRBJ1-1; D unresolved. The germline CDR1 and CDR2 sequences are MNHNY and SVGAGI (reference sequence). The CDR3 loop spans 12 amino acids. V was cut by 5 bases and J by 7 bases, with 11 bases left in between. The CDR3 DNA follows: TGTGCCAGCAGTATAGCATCCGATGAAGCTTTCTTT. Encoded protein: CASSIASDEAFF.

The chain joins TRBV3-1 (or the pseudogene TRBV3-2) to TRBJ2-7; D is perhaps TRBD2 (6 bases). The V gene's germline CDR1 is LGHDT and CDR2 YNNKEL (reference sequence). The CDR3 runs to 14 residues. V lost 4 bases to trimming and J lost 1 base, with 11 bases between them. CDR3 sequence: CASSPRDFSYEQYF. The CDR3 DNA reads TGTGCCAGCAGCCCACGGGACTTTTCCTACGAGCAGTACTTC.

The V call is TRBV19, the J call TRBJ2-1; the match to TRBD2 covers 8 bases. Germline V gene data show CDR1 as LNHDA and CDR2 as SQIVND (reference sequence). With V trimmed by 3 bases and J by 6 bases, 7 bases remained unmatched. This CDR3 comprises 15 residues. CDR3 region: CASSMLRTSPNEQFF. CDR3 bases: TGTGCCAGTAGTATGCTTCGGACTAGCCCCAATGAGCAGTTCTTC. Full variable domain (remainder filled in from reference TRBV19 and TRBJ2-1): DGGITQSPKYLFRKEGQNVTLSCEQNLNHDAMYWYRQDPGQGLRLIYYSQIVNDFQKGDIAEGYSVSREKKESFPLTVTSAQKNPTAFYLCASSMLRTSPNEQFFGPGTRLTVL.

The sample holds one count of this clone. The chain links TRBV6-6 to TRBJ2-2; 7 nucleotides agree with TRBD2. Germline CDR1 is MNHNY and CDR2 is SVGAGI (reference sequence). There are 15 residues in the CDR3. V was pared by 2 bases and J by 5 bases, with 5 bases of the junction left unmatched. The CDR3 reads CASSYPAGRTGELFF. CDR3 in DNA: TGTGCCAGCAGTTACCCAGCGGGAAGGACCGGGGAGCTGTTTTTT.

The genes are TRBV27 and TRBJ2-7; the D gene is possibly TRBD2 (5 bases). The length of the CDR3 is 15 residues. Germline V gives CDR1 MNHEY, CDR2 SMNVEV (reference sequence). V gave up 6 bases and J gave up 0 bases, with 15 bases separating them. This CDR3 reads CASSLVPRASYEQYF. The CDR3 nucleotides are TGTGCCAGCAGCCTAGTCCCGAGGGCCTCCTACGAGCAGTACTTC.

The V and J genes are TRBV6-1 and TRBJ1-6, with 9 bases lining up with TRBD1. The CDR3 consists of 20 residues. CDR1 MNHNS and CDR2 SASEGT come from the germline V gene. Losses at the gene ends were 0 bases for V and 5 bases for J; bases not matched to a gene: 14. DNA for the CDR3: TGTGCCAGCAGTGAAGCCCCAGGGGGACAGGGAGTGGGGAATAATTCACCCCTCCACTTT. This sequence encodes CASSEAPGGQGVGNNSPLHF.

This rearrangement joins TRBV21-1 to TRBJ1-6; the DNA was not compared with TRBD1, the D call given in the table. TRBV21-1 is shown as a pseudogene. There are 16 residues in the CDR3. The CDR3 spells CASSRGQGIRNSPLHF. For the CDR3, the DNA is TGTGCCAGCAGCAGGGGGCAGGGGATAAGGAATTCACCCCTCCACTTT.